This T cell receptor (beta chain) comes out of a study of glioma-infiltrating T cells after dendritic cell vaccination. About this clone: The antigen remains undetermined.

Findings of the study overall: Higher pretreatment TIL content predicted longer progression-free time and survival.

Data came from immunoSEQ multiplex PCR; TCRdb stores just in-frame clones and leaves some out. The data contain more than 85,000 clones, more than 70% of them singletons. Trimming cost V 0 bases and J 0 bases, with 10 bases left between them. The CDR3 runs 16 residues. Germline V gene data show CDR1 as SGDLS and CDR2 as YYNGEE. The source material was blood, sampled before dendritic cell vaccination. This rearrangement joins TRBV9 to TRBJ1-3; D is uncertain. This clonotype was obtained from a human donor with glioblastoma. CDR3 sequence: CASSVDEVSSGNTIYF. The CDR3 DNA is TGTGCCAGCAGCGTAGACGAGGTTAGCTCTGGAAACACCATATATTTT. Drawing the rest from reference TRBV9 and TRBJ1-3, the complete variable domain is DSGVTQTPKHLITATGQRVTLRCSPRSGDLSVYWYQQSLDQGLQFLIQYYNGEERAKGNILERFSAQQFPDLHSELNLSSLELGDSALYFCASSVDEVSSGNTIYFGEGSWLTVV.